What follows describes a single TCR beta chain. The CDR3 has 19 residues. V was clipped by 0 bases and J by 6 bases, with 23 bases between them. Germline V CDR1 and CDR2: WSHSY, SAAADI. Libraries were prepared by immunoSEQ multiplex PCR; TCRdb keeps only in-frame clonotypes and omits some of them. The sample yields about 61,000 clones, 86% seen once. This record comes from a study of OX40 agonist ivuxolimab in advanced cancers. For the study at large: Patients received ivuxolimab, an agonistic anti-OX40 (CD134) antibody.

The origin of this receptor is an adult with an advanced solid tumor such as melanoma, head and neck, liver or kidney cancer. Sample: CD4+ or CD8+ T cells sorted from blood, taken in a trial of the OX40 agonist ivuxolimab. The genes are TRBV10-2 and TRBJ2-2, with a weak D call TRBD2 (6 bases). DNA for the CDR3: TGCGCCAGCAGTGAGTCTGGGAAAGCCGCGGGACCAGCCTCCGGGGAGCTGTTTTTT. Protein: CASSESGKAAGPASGELFF.